These 23 T cell receptor beta chains were all obtained from the same sample, sequenced in a study of blood T cell repertoires in COVID-19. Assay: immunoSEQ multiplex PCR; the TCRdb copy retains only in-frame clones and omits some. The sample lists just over 150,000 clones, 75% to 90% occurring once. The sequencing input was peripheral blood. The receptors were sampled from a woman in her 70s with acute or convalescent COVID-19.

J is TRBJ2-4 and V is TRBV28; TRBD2 matches 12 bases. The CDR3 runs to 19 residues. The J segment lost 3 bases and the V segment lost 3 bases, leaving 12 bases of the junction unmatched. Germline CDR1 is MDHEN and CDR2 is SYDVKM. CDR3 nucleotides: TGTGCCAGCAGTTTGGGAGGACTAGCGGGGCCCAGGGGCAAAAACATTCAGTACTTC. It yields the protein CASSLGGLAGPRGKNIQYF.

V gene TRBV4-3 combines with J gene TRBJ1-2, with 8 bases lining up with TRBD1. Trimming at V came to 4 bases and at J to 6 bases, leaving 7 bases not matched to a gene. The CDR3 is 14 residues long. Germline-derived CDR1 and CDR2 are LGHNA and YSLEER. The CDR3 is CASSRGTGAHGYTF. The CDR3 nucleotides are TGCGCCAGCAGCCGAGGGACAGGAGCCCATGGCTACACCTTC.

This clone was detected a few times. The V call is TRBV5-1, the J call TRBJ2-1; 7 nucleotides align to TRBD1. The length of the CDR3 is 14 residues. V lost 4 bases and J lost 7; bases outside the gene matches: 8. CDR1 is SGHRS and CDR2 is YFSETQ in the germline V gene. CDR3 residues: CASSMGQSANEQFF. As DNA, the CDR3 is TGCGCCAGCAGCATGGGACAGTCCGCAAATGAGCAGTTCTTC.

This chain joins TRBV5-1 and TRBJ2-1; 9 bases match TRBD1. CDR3 size: 15 residues. Per germline, CDR1 SGHRS and CDR2 YFSETQ. Unmatched junction bases numbered 5, after V lost 6 bases and J lost 1 base. This chain's CDR3 is CASMGQGFSYNEQFF. CDR3 coding DNA: TGCGCCAGCATGGGACAGGGTTTTTCCTACAATGAGCAGTTCTTC.

The chain links TRBV14 to TRBJ1-6; D remains unclear. The germline CDR1 and CDR2 sequences are SGHDN and FVKESK. Trimming took 2 bases from V and 10 from J, leaving 18 bases between them. The CDR3 consists of 16 residues. CDR3 sequence reads: CASSQTSSPSGSPLHF. As DNA, the CDR3 is TGTGCCAGCAGCCAAACCTCGAGCCCATCGGGATCACCCCTCCACTTT.

The chain links TRBV5-5 to TRBJ2-2, with D unresolved. V was trimmed by 0 bases and J by 1 base, leaving 13 bases between them. The CDR3 sequence is 17 residues long. The germline V gene encodes CDR1 SGHKS and CDR2 YYEKEE (reference sequence). CDR3 nucleotides: TGTGCCAGCAGCTTGGAAAAATTCTCTCGGAACACCGGGGAGCTGTTTTTT. As protein: CASSLEKFSRNTGELFF. The whole variable domain, remainder taken from reference TRBV5-5 and TRBJ2-2, is DAGVTQSPTHLIKTRGQQVTLRCSPISGHKSVSWYQQVLGQGPQFIFQYYEKEERGRGNFPDRFSARQFPNYSSELNVNALLLGDSALYLCASSLEKFSRNTGELFFGEGSRLTVL.

The chain employs TRBV11-2 and TRBJ2-7; 8 bases align to TRBD1. Germline V gene lookup returns CDR1 SGHAT and CDR2 FQNNGV. J was trimmed by 2 bases and V by 3 bases; bases with no gene match: 6. CDR3 length: 15 residues. The CDR3 spells CASSFGTGVTYEQYV. The CDR3 DNA reads TGTGCCAGCAGCTTCGGGACAGGCGTAACCTACGAGCAGTACGTC.

V is TRBV10-3 and J is TRBJ2-2, with a weak D call TRBD1 (8 bases). The germline gives CDR1 ENHRY, CDR2 SYGVKD. V gave up 3 bases and J gave up 3 bases, with 17 bases separating them. The CDR3 spans 17 residues. The CDR3 DNA reads TGTGCCATCAGTGAACGAACAGGGGGGGTCGACACCGGGGAGCTGTTTTTT. It encodes CAISERTGGVDTGELFF.

The V and J genes are TRBV5-1 and TRBJ1-1; D not certain. V lost 3 bases and J 5 bases, leaving 8 bases between the germline ends. Germline assignment: CDR1 SGHRS and CDR2 YFSETQ. CDR3 size: 12 residues. Here the CDR3 reads CASSSPGTEAFF. The DNA for the CDR3 is TGCGCCAGCAGCTCCCCCGGGACTGAAGCTTTCTTT.

The CDR3 spells CASSRTGAGNTIYF. CDR3 in DNA: TGTGCCAGCAGTCGGACAGGGGCTGGAAACACCATATATTTT. The V call is TRBV28, the J call TRBJ1-3; 9 bases fit TRBD1. Germline values: CDR1 MDHEN, CDR2 SYDVKM. The V and J ends lost 5 bases and 2 bases, in that order; junction bases with no gene match: 1. The CDR3 consists of 14 residues.

This clone was counted once. This chain joins TRBV25-1 and TRBJ1-4; TRBD1 agrees at 10 bases. The CDR3 runs to 18 residues. Looked up from germline, CDR1 is MGHDK and CDR2 is SYGVNS. V was clipped by 1 base and J by 0 bases; unmatched bases: 5. The chain's CDR3 is CASSEFSGQGATNEKLFF. CDR3 DNA: TGTGCCAGCAGTGAATTCTCCGGACAGGGGGCAACTAATGAAAAACTGTTTTTT.

The gene calls are TRBV20-1 and TRBJ2-4; D may correspond to TRBD1 or TRBD2 (6 bases each). Trimming took 3 bases from V and 0 from J, leaving 15 bases between them. Germline V gene sequence: CDR1 DFQATT, CDR2 SNEGSKA (reference sequence). The CDR3 covers 16 residues. CDR3 loop: CSASSGQLLAKNIQYF. For the CDR3, the DNA is TGCAGTGCTAGTAGCGGACAGCTACTAGCCAAAAACATTCAGTACTTC.

The rearrangement links TRBV27 to TRBJ2-2, with D uncertain. The CDR3 has 16 amino acids. CDR1 and CDR2 from the germline V gene are MNHEY and SMNVEV (reference sequence). Trimming removed 5 bases at V and 2 bases at J, with 15 bases between. This CDR3 is CASSLRPATNTGELFF. CDR3 nucleotide sequence: TGTGCCAGCAGTCTACGCCCCGCCACTAACACCGGGGAGCTGTTTTTT.

The rearrangement joins TRBV19 to TRBJ2-3; 10 bases map to TRBD2. The trim removed 3 bases at V and 9 bases at J, leaving 12 bases unmatched. Looked up from germline, CDR1 is LNHDA and CDR2 is SQIVND (reference sequence). The CDR3 has 16 amino acids. The CDR3 DNA follows: TGTGCCAGTAGTATCGGGGCTAGCGGGGGTCGTGGCACGCAGTATTTT. This encodes CASSIGASGGRGTQYF.

As to this clone: An end of the junction differs from the germline gene, which may be a read error. This chain joins TRBV7-2 and TRBJ1-2; no firm D call. The germline V gene has CDR1 SGHTA and CDR2 FQGNSA. This CDR3 contains 13 residues. The chain's CDR3 is CASSHLINYGYTF. Written as DNA, the CDR3 is TGTGCCAGCAGCCACCTTATAAACTATGGTTACACCTTC.

The rearrangement uses TRBV18 and TRBJ2-5, with 7 bases lining up with TRBD1. The CDR3 extends over 14 amino acids. J was trimmed by 2 bases and V by 1 base; bases with no gene match: 1. Germline V CDR1 and CDR2: KGHSH, LQKENI. CDR3 sequence (DNA): TGTGCCAGCTCACCACAGACAGGGCAAGAGACCCAGTACTTC. Amino acid sequence: CASSPQTGQETQYF.

The J gene is TRBJ2-5, the V gene TRBV10-1, with TRBD2 matching 8 bases. V lost 0 bases, J lost 5 bases, and 5 bases stayed unmatched. The CDR3 is 15 amino acids. Per the germline V gene, CDR1 is WNHNN and CDR2 is SYGVQD (reference sequence). The CDR3 loop is CASSESTRGGETQYF. CDR3 DNA sequence: TGCGCCAGCAGTGAGTCGACTCGCGGGGGGGAGACCCAGTACTTC.

This clone was counted between two and nine times. This chain uses TRBV24-1 with TRBJ2-5; possible D gene TRBD2, 6 bases. Trimming took off 5 bases at V and 5 bases at J, with 11 bases between the two ends. This CDR3 comprises 13 residues. Germline CDR1 KGHDR, CDR2 SFDVKD. The CDR3 loop is CATSANRGETQYF. The DNA of the CDR3 is TGTGCCACCAGTGCAAACCGGGGGGAGACCCAGTACTTC.

The chain joins TRBV24-1 to TRBJ2-7, with D perhaps matching TRBD1 (5 bases). The V gene's germline CDR1 is KGHDR and CDR2 SFDVKD. The V and J ends lost 6 bases and 3 bases respectively, with 8 bases between them. The CDR3 covers 12 residues. CDR3 sequence reads: CATSKQGYEQYF. The DNA for the CDR3 is TGTGCCACCAGTAAGCAGGGCTACGAGCAGTACTTC.

V is TRBV6-1 and J is TRBJ2-7; the match to TRBD2 covers 7 bases. This CDR3 is 14 amino acids long. Germline V gene sequence: CDR1 MNHNS, CDR2 SASEGT. With V trimmed by 3 bases and J by 6 bases, 8 bases remained unmatched. The CDR3 sequence is CASSEIGLGAEQYV. CDR3 nucleotide sequence: TGTGCCAGCAGTGAGATTGGACTAGGGGCCGAGCAGTACGTC.

The V gene is TRBV6-6, the J gene TRBJ2-2; D ambiguous. Trimming shortened V by 2 bases and J by 6 bases, and 10 bases separated the two germline ends. CDR3 length equals 14 residues. CDR1 and CDR2 from the germline V gene are MNHNY and SVGAGI (reference sequence). In DNA form, the CDR3 reads TGTGCCAGCAGTTACCCAGGTTATCCCGGGGAGCTGTTTTTT. It codes for CASSYPGYPGELFF.

This clone was observed a handful of times. The junction differs from germline at one of its ends, possibly a read error. V gene TRBV11-2 combines with J gene TRBJ2-2; 9 positions agree with TRBD1. Germline-derived CDR1 and CDR2 are SGHAT and FQNNGV. The CDR3 is made up of 17 amino acids. The CDR3 DNA is TGTGCCAGCAGCTTAGATTTCGGACAGGGGAACTCCGGGGAGCTGTTTTTT. This encodes CASSLDFGQGNSGELFF.

CDR3: CASRRRSLAGYDEQFF. DNA of the CDR3: TGTGCCAGCAGGAGACGGTCACTAGCGGGGTATGATGAGCAGTTCTTC. V gene TRBV3-1 (or the pseudogene TRBV3-2) combines with J gene TRBJ2-1, with TRBD2 matching 10 bases. This CDR3 contains 16 residues. In germline, CDR1 is LGHDT, CDR2 YNNKEL (reference sequence). Trimming took 6 bases from V and 8 from J; bases not matched to a gene: 13.